Detailed here is one T cell receptor (beta chain). This sample stems from a study of blood T cell repertoires in COVID-19. The overall study: Some COVID-19 samples were acute and others convalescent; all came from the United States, Italy and Spain. Nucleic acid was either cDNA or gDNA, and it came from T cells, B-cell-depleted T cells, or PBMCs.

The V and J ends lost 6 bases and 6 bases, in that order; junction bases with no gene match: 13. The CDR3 runs 16 residues. Germline-derived CDR1 and CDR2 are SGHVS and FQNEAQ. As handled by the study authors: From reference gene primer amplification, estimates of nucleated cell counts were derived. Assay used: immunoSEQ multiplex PCR; TCRdb lists only in-frame clones, some missing. V, J and clone size are those of that table, while D and trimming were read from the DNA. The profile shows about 100,000 clones, 88% of them singletons. The rearrangement links TRBV7-8 to TRBJ2-3, with 9 bases identical to TRBD1. This receptor was identified in a woman aged 55-70 years with acute or convalescent COVID-19. The material sequenced was peripheral blood. Here the CDR3 reads CASSYRGPLGMDTQYF. In DNA form, the CDR3 reads TGTGCCAGCAGTTACAGGGGGCCTCTCGGAATGGATACGCAGTATTTT.